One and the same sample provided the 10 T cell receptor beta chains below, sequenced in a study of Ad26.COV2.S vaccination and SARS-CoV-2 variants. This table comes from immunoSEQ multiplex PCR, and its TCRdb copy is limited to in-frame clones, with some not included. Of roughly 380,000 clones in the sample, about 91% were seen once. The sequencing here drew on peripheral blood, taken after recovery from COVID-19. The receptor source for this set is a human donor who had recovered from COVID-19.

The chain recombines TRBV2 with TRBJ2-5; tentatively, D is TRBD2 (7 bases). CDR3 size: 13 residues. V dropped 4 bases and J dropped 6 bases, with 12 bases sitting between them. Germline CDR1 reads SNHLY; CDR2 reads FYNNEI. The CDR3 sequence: CASSGGGAKTQYF. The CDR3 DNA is TGTGCCAGCAGTGGAGGGGGGGCAAAGACCCAGTACTTC.

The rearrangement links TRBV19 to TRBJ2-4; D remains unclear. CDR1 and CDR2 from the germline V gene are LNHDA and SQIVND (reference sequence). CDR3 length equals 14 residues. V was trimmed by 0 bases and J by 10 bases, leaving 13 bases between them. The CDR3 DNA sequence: TGTGCCAGTAGTATAGATGTACACGCGGTTATTCAGTACTTC. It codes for CASSIDVHAVIQYF.

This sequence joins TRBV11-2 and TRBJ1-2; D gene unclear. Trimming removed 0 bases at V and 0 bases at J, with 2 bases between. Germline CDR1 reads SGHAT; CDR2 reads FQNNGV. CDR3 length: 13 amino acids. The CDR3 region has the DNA TGTGCCAGCAGCTTAGAAGCTAACTATGGCTACACCTTC. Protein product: CASSLEANYGYTF.

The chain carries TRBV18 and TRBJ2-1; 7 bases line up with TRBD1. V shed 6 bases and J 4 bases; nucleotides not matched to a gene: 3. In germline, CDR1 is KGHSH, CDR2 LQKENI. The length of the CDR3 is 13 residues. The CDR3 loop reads CASSGQAYNEQFF. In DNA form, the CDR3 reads TGTGCCAGCTCCGGACAGGCTTACAATGAGCAGTTCTTC.

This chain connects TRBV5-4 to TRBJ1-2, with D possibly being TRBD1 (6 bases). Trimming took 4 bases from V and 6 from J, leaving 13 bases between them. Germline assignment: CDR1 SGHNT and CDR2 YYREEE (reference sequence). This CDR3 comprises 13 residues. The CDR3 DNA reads TGTGCCAGCAGCCGCGGCACAGGGCATGGCTACACCTTC. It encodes CASSRGTGHGYTF.

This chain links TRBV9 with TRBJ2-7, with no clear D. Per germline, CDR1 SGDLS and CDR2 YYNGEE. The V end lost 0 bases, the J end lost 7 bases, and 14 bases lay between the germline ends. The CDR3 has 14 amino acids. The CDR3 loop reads CASSVGFQAWEQYF. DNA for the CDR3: TGTGCCAGCAGCGTAGGATTCCAGGCTTGGGAGCAGTACTTC.

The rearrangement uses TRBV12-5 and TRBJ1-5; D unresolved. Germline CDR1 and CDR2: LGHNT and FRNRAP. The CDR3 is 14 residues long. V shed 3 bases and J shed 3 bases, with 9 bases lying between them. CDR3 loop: CASGFGHPNQPQHF. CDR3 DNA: TGTGCTAGTGGTTTTGGGCACCCCAATCAGCCCCAGCATTTT.

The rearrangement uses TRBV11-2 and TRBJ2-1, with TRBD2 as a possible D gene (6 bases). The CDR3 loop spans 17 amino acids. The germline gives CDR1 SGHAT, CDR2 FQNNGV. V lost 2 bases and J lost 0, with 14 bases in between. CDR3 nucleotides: TGTGCCAGCAGCTTAATGATTCGGGGGAGCTCCTACAATGAGCAGTTCTTC. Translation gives CASSLMIRGSSYNEQFF.

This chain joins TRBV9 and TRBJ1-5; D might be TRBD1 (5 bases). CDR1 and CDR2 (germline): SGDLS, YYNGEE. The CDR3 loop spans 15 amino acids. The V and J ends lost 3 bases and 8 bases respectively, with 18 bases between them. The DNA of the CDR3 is TGTGCCAGCAGCGCCGCCGGGACCAACGGGGAGCCCCAGCATTTT. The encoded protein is CASSAAGTNGEPQHF.

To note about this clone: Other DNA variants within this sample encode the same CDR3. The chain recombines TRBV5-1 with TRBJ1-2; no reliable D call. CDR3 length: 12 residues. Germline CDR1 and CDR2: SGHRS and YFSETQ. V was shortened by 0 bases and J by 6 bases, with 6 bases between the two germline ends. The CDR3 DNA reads TGCGCCAGCAGCTTGGGGCGGGATGGCTACACCTTC. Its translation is CASSLGRDGYTF.